This T cell receptor (beta chain) was sequenced for a study of blood T cell repertoires in COVID-19. Whole-study context: Italy, Spain and the United States were the sources of the convalescent and acute COVID-19 samples. T cells, B-cell-depleted T cells, or PBMCs supplied cDNA or gDNA.

The CDR3 has 15 amino acids. Trimming at V came to 5 bases and at J to 4 bases, leaving 6 bases not matched to a gene. Germline loops: CDR1 MNHEY, CDR2 SVGAGI. As processed by the authors: Reference gene primers were amplified, and this amplification served to estimate nucleated cell counts. Only in-frame clones appear in the TCRdb table, and some are missing; sequencing was by immunoSEQ multiplex PCR. The V and J calls and clone size were taken over from that table, and D and trimming were inferred from the DNA. The sample includes 100,000 or so clones, about 85% seen only once; the top ten take 24%.

V usage is TRBV6-5 and J usage is TRBJ1-4, with TRBD1 identical over 8 bases. Sequencing used peripheral blood. This TCR came from a human donor in a cohort sampled during active COVID-19. Here the CDR3 reads CASSPTGARNEKLFF. In DNA form, the CDR3 reads TGTGCCAGCAGTCCGACAGGGGCTCGTAATGAAAAACTGTTTTTT.